The entry below gives a single T cell receptor (beta chain) sequence along with its context. This record comes from a study of blood T cell repertoires in COVID-19. The overall study: Samples representing acute and convalescent COVID-19 were sourced from the United States, Italy and Spain.

Measured with immunoSEQ multiplex PCR; TCRdb has only the in-frame clones, and not every one. The repertoire holds roughly 380,000 clones, with about 91% as singletons. The CDR3 has 15 amino acids. V lost 6 bases and J lost 11; bases outside the gene matches: 13. Per the germline V gene, CDR1 is MNHNY and CDR2 is SVGAGI (reference sequence). This sequence originates from a woman aged 40-49 years with COVID-19, enrolled during active disease. Sample: peripheral blood. This chain joins TRBV6-6 and TRBJ1-4, with TRBD1 matching over 9 bases. The chain's CDR3 is CASRLDRGALGKLFF. The CDR3 bases are TGTGCCAGCAGACTGGACAGGGGCGCCTTAGGTAAACTGTTTTTT.